The sample holds a few counts of the clone carrying this T cell receptor (beta chain). Its antigen is not known. CDR3 length: 14 residues. Unmatched junction bases numbered 9, after V lost 10 bases and J lost 2 bases. Per the germline V gene, CDR1 is MNHEY and CDR2 is SVGAGI. This sample was included in a study of early T cells in non-severe SARS-CoV-2 infection. Study-wide results and caveats: Matching with VDJdb favored anti-spike CD8 responses (missing private and CD4 specificities).

TCRdb recomputed calls from the 5' RACE reads with MiXCR, one row per CDR3 protein. The sample records about 64,000 distinct CDR3 sequences, 10% to 15% being singletons. The gene calls are TRBV6-5 and TRBJ2-3; 7 nucleotides agree with TRBD2. The receptor was isolated from an adult who was a healthcare worker with PCR-confirmed SARS-CoV-2 infection or an uninfected control (not recorded which). The sample consisted of whole blood, taken at baseline. As DNA, the CDR3 is TGTGCCACGGGGGAGGGGAGGAACACAGATACGCAGTATTTT. As protein: CATGEGRNTDTQYF.